This entry concerns a single T cell receptor beta chain. This record belongs to a study of blood T cell repertoires in COVID-19. In the authors' workflow: Using reference gene primer amplification, nucleated cell counts were estimated. TCRdb's copy holds only in-frame clones and misses some; the assay was immunoSEQ multiplex PCR. D and trimming come from the DNA, and the V and J calls and clone size come from that table. There are 100,000 to 150,000 clones in the sample; about 80% occur only once, and roughly 25% lies in the top ten. The TCR was taken from a human donor in a cohort sampled during active COVID-19. The specimen was peripheral blood.

CDR3 DNA: TGTGCCAGCAGTGAATCCAGGTCCTACAATGAGCAGTTCTTC. Protein product: CASSESRSYNEQFF. This rearrangement joins TRBV25-1 to TRBJ2-1; no firm D call. Germline V gives CDR1 MGHDK, CDR2 SYGVNS. V lost 1 base and J lost 1, with 5 bases in between. This CDR3 contains 14 residues.